A single sample gave rise to the 18 T cell receptor beta chains below, sequenced in a study of glioma-infiltrating T cells after dendritic cell vaccination. Sequencing was performed with immunoSEQ multiplex PCR; in TCRdb, only in-frame clones are kept and a portion is missing. The data hold approximately 67,000 clones, with 81% observed a single time. The material was blood, obtained before dendritic cell vaccination. These receptors were taken from a human donor with glioblastoma.

The V call is TRBV30, the J call TRBJ1-4, with TRBD1 matching 10 bases. Per the germline V gene, CDR1 is GTSNPN and CDR2 is SVGIG (reference sequence). The CDR3 length is 15 residues. V shed 2 bases, J shed 6 bases, and the junction held 6 bases outside the gene matches. The CDR3 DNA is TGTGCCTGGAGTACCCCGGGACAGGGGTATGAAAAACTGTTTTTT. It is translated as CAWSTPGQGYEKLFF.

The V and J genes are TRBV5-1 and TRBJ1-6, with a tentative D call TRBD1 (5 bases). Germline V lookup: CDR1 SGHRS, CDR2 YFSETQ. The CDR3 runs 13 residues. Deletions cut 4 bases from V and 6 bases from J, with 8 bases between. CDR3 sequence (DNA): TGCGCCAGCAGCGGGACTTTTAATTCACCCCTCCACTTT. Its protein is CASSGTFNSPLHF.

The genes are TRBV11-2 and TRBJ2-7; TRBD1 aligns across 7 bases. The CDR3 spans 14 residues. Germline lookup yields CDR1 SGHAT and CDR2 FQNNGV. After removal of 3 bases from V and 2 bases from J, the junction contained 4 bases not matched to a gene. CDR3 residues: CASSLGQGAYEQYF. The DNA of the CDR3 is TGTGCCAGCAGCTTGGGGCAGGGGGCCTACGAGCAGTACTTC.

This clone was recorded once. This rearrangement joins TRBV5-1 to TRBJ2-1, with 10 bases lining up with TRBD1. J was trimmed by 7 bases and V by 2 bases; bases with no gene match: 6. CDR1 and CDR2 (germline): SGHRS, YFSETQ. The CDR3 consists of 15 residues. The CDR3 loop reads CASSLGTGAVNEQFF. The CDR3, as DNA: TGCGCCAGCAGCTTAGGGACAGGGGCGGTTAATGAGCAGTTCTTC.

J is TRBJ1-5 and V is TRBV7-9; D is perhaps TRBD1 (5 bases). Germline V gives CDR1 SEHNR, CDR2 FQNEAQ (reference sequence). V was trimmed by 5 bases and J by 3 bases, leaving 11 bases between them. The CDR3 is 14 residues long. DNA of the CDR3: TGTGCCAGCAGCGCCGCAGGGAACAATCAGCCCCAGCATTTT. It specifies CASSAAGNNQPQHF.

By share, this clone counts as medium-sized. The V call is TRBV30, the J call TRBJ2-3, with D possibly being TRBD1 (6 bases). Trimming pared 2 bases from V and 6 bases from J, leaving 15 bases between. This CDR3 region has 14 residues. CDR1 and CDR2 (germline): GTSNPN, SVGIG (reference sequence). CDR3 region: CAWSPGASRDTQYF. DNA of the CDR3: TGTGCCTGGAGTCCAGGGGCTTCCCGGGATACGCAGTATTTT.

The chain's CDR3 is CASSLDGGGTEAFF. In nucleotides, the CDR3 is TGTGCCAGCAGCTTGGACGGGGGGGGGACTGAAGCTTTCTTT. The J gene is TRBJ1-1, the V gene TRBV5-6; tentatively, D is TRBD1 (5 bases). Trimming left V 0 bases short and J 5 bases short, with 11 bases between. The CDR3 is 14 residues long. Germline V lookup: CDR1 SGHDT, CDR2 YYEEEE.

The rearrangement uses TRBV29-1 and TRBJ2-2; D ambiguous. Trimming stripped 3 bases from V and 4 bases from J, with 9 bases between. CDR3 length: 13 residues. CDR1 and CDR2 from the germline V gene are SQVTM and ANQGSEA. The CDR3 is CSVDGGLTGELFF. CDR3 nucleotides: TGCAGCGTTGATGGCGGCCTCACCGGGGAGCTGTTTTTT.

The chain joins TRBV29-1 to TRBJ2-1; 7 bases are shared with TRBD1. This CDR3 comprises 12 residues. Germline values: CDR1 SQVTM, CDR2 ANQGSEA. V dropped 0 bases and J dropped 10; count of bases not matched to a gene: 3. CDR3 sequence reads: CSVEEGGGEQFF. CDR3 DNA sequence: TGCAGCGTTGAAGAAGGGGGCGGCGAGCAGTTCTTC.

This chain connects TRBV11-2 to TRBJ2-2; D not resolved. The germline CDR1 and CDR2 sequences are SGHAT and FQNNGV. This CDR3 comprises 13 residues. Trimming cost V 0 bases and J 5 bases, with 4 bases left between them. The CDR3 loop is CASSLDLTGELFF. The DNA of the CDR3 is TGTGCCAGCAGCTTAGACTTGACCGGGGAGCTGTTTTTT.

The chain recombines TRBV27 with TRBJ1-1; tentatively, D is TRBD1 (5 bases). This CDR3 has 13 residues. The V end lost 5 bases, the J end lost 7 bases, and 14 bases lay between the germline ends. From germline, CDR1 is MNHEY and CDR2 SMNVEV (reference sequence). The DNA of the CDR3 is TGTGCCAGCAGTACGCTCGACAGATTTGAAGCTTTCTTT. It codes for CASSTLDRFEAFF.

This chain links TRBV13 with TRBJ1-1; D unresolved. Germline assignment: CDR1 PRHDT and CDR2 FYEKMQ (reference sequence). Trimming took off 2 bases at V and 0 bases at J, with 7 bases between the two ends. This CDR3 comprises 14 residues. CDR3 nucleotides: TGTGCCAGCAGCTTACAGGTCATGAACACTGAAGCTTTCTTT. This sequence encodes CASSLQVMNTEAFF.

The chain carries TRBV7-9 and TRBJ1-2; weak D call: TRBD1 (6 bases). Germline V gene sequence: CDR1 SEHNR, CDR2 FQNEAQ (reference sequence). Trimming cost V 6 bases and J 5 bases, with 10 bases left between them. The CDR3 is 12 residues long. This chain's CDR3 is CASRPDSYGYTF. The CDR3 region has the DNA TGTGCCAGCAGACCGGACAGTTATGGCTACACCTTC. Looking up the rest from reference TRBV7-9 and TRBJ1-2 gives the full variable domain: DTGVSQNPRHKITKRGQNVTFRCDPISEHNRLYWYRQTLGQGPEFLTYFQNEAQLEKSRLLSDRFSAERPKGSFSTLEIQRTEQGDSAMYLCASRPDSYGYTFGSGTRLTVV.

The chain links TRBV27 to TRBJ2-3; 10 bases match TRBD1. This CDR3 region has 14 residues. The V gene's germline CDR1 is MNHEY and CDR2 SMNVEV (reference sequence). The trim removed 6 bases at V and 5 bases at J, leaving 5 bases unmatched. CDR3 sequence reads: CASRGQGMGDTQYF. The CDR3 nucleotides read TGTGCCAGCAGGGGACAGGGGATGGGAGATACGCAGTATTTT.

The chain employs TRBV5-4 and TRBJ1-6; 9 nucleotides match TRBD1. The CDR3 spans 16 residues. The germline CDR1 and CDR2 sequences are SGHNT and YYREEE (reference sequence). V lost 0 bases to trimming and J lost 6 bases; unmatched junction nucleotides: 4. The DNA of the CDR3 is TGTGCCAGCAGCTTGGTGGGACAGGGCCGTAATTCACCCCTCCACTTT. It yields the protein CASSLVGQGRNSPLHF.

CDR3 loop: CASSFSQDTTIYF. The CDR3, as DNA: TGCGCCAGCAGCTTCTCACAAGATACCACCATATATTTT. This chain uses TRBV5-1 with TRBJ1-3, with D unclear. This CDR3 region has 13 residues. Germline V gives CDR1 SGHRS, CDR2 YFSETQ. V lost 2 bases, J lost 9 bases, and 12 bases lay in between.

This chain uses TRBV9 with TRBJ2-1, with 8 bases lining up with TRBD1. Germline-derived CDR1 and CDR2 are SGDLS and YYNGEE. The CDR3 is 18 residues long. J lost 5 bases, V lost 3 bases, and 16 bases had no gene match. The CDR3 loop reads CASSADPPGTGIHNEQFF. As DNA, the CDR3 is TGTGCCAGCAGCGCAGACCCCCCCGGGACAGGCATACACAATGAGCAGTTCTTC.

The V and J genes are TRBV9 and TRBJ2-1, with TRBD2 matching 7 bases. The CDR3 is 14 amino acids. CDR1 and CDR2 (germline): SGDLS, YYNGEE. J lost 6 bases, V lost 3 bases, and 6 bases had no gene match. The CDR3 DNA follows: TGTGCCAGCAGCGACCTAGCGGCATCCAATGAGCAGTTCTTC. This encodes CASSDLAASNEQFF. Based on the CDR3 plus reference TRBV9 and TRBJ2-1, the full variable domain is DSGVTQTPKHLITATGQRVTLRCSPRSGDLSVYWYQQSLDQGLQFLIQYYNGEERAKGNILERFSAQQFPDLHSELNLSSLELGDSALYFCASSDLAASNEQFFGPGTRLTVL.